The 28 T cell receptor beta chains below were found in one sample sequenced in a study of T cells in women clearing cervical HPV infection. TCRdb's table, derived via immunoSEQ multiplex PCR, lists solely in-frame clones and lacks some. The sample has tens of thousands of clones. Sequencing was carried out using blood buffy coat. These receptors all come from a woman aged 18 to 69 with a cervical HPV16 infection that either progressed to CIN3+ or cleared (not recorded which).

Details on this clone: The CDR3 end lies 3 residues beyond the end of the read and is filled in from the germline J gene. The chain uses TRBV30 and TRBJ2-3; D gene uncertain. Trimming shortened V by 4 bases and J by 0 bases, and 8 bases separated the two germline ends. The V gene's germline CDR1 is GTSNPN and CDR2 SVGIG (reference sequence). The CDR3 consists of 13 residues. This CDR3 is CAWTETSTDTQYF. The covered CDR3 bases are TGTGCCTGGACGGAGACTAGCACAGATACG.

In regard to this clone: The read gets to within 3 residues of the CDR3 end, and the germline J gene fills in the rest. This chain connects TRBV5-1 to TRBJ2-7, with 10 bases lining up with TRBD2. From germline, CDR1 is SGHRS and CDR2 YFSETQ. This CDR3 has 15 residues. The J segment lost 1 base and the V segment lost 4 bases, leaving 5 bases of the junction unmatched. CDR3 bases read: TGCGCCAGCAGCCAAACGGGACTAGCGTCCTACGAG. This translates into CASSQTGLASYE. The complete CDR3 protein is CASSQTGLASYEQYF.

A remark on this clone: The read stops 3 residues short of the end of the CDR3; the missing end is completed from the germline J gene. The chain employs TRBV6-1 and TRBJ1-2, with a tentative D call TRBD1 (5 bases). CDR3 length: 12 residues. V was trimmed by 3 bases and J by 5 bases, leaving 7 bases between them. CDR1 MNHNS and CDR2 SASEGT come from the germline V gene. Partial CDR3 DNA: TGTGCCAGCAGTGAGGGGCAGTATGGC. This sequence encodes CASSEGQYG. The CDR3 as a whole reads CASSEGQYGYTF.

Regarding this clone: The read terminates 3 residues before the CDR3 end, so the remaining end is supplied by the germline J gene. The chain employs TRBV19 and TRBJ1-4; TRBD1 is a possible D gene (5 bases). Per germline, CDR1 LNHDA and CDR2 SQIVND (reference sequence). There are 15 residues in the CDR3. V was clipped by 5 bases and J by 8 bases, with 18 bases between them. CDR3 region: CASSLAGTAGEKLFF. The DNA read from the CDR3 is TGTGCCAGTAGTTTGGCCGGGACGGCGGGGGAAAAA. The full variable domain, completed using reference TRBV19 and TRBJ1-4, is DGGITQSPKYLFRKEGQNVTLSCEQNLNHDAMYWYRQDPGQGLRLIYYSQIVNDFQKGDIAEGYSVSREKKESFPLTVTSAQKNPTAFYLCASSLAGTAGEKLFFGSGTQLSVL.

On this clone: With the read ending 3 residues before the CDR3 end, the germline J gene is used to fill in that end. V gene TRBV11-2 combines with J gene TRBJ2-5, with no clear D. V lost 2 bases and J 5 bases, leaving 6 bases between the germline ends. Germline V gives CDR1 SGHAT, CDR2 FQNNGV. CDR3 length equals 12 residues. The part of the CDR3 DNA that was read is TGTGCCAGCAGCTTACTACGGGAGACC. It is translated as CASSLLRET. The full CDR3 is CASSLLRETQYF.

In regard to this clone: Read data end 3 residues before the CDR3 end; the end is taken from the germline J gene. The chain is built from TRBV2 and TRBJ2-5, with TRBD2 identical over 12 bases. J lost 2 bases, V lost 7 bases, and 8 bases had no gene match. Per the germline V gene, CDR1 is SNHLY and CDR2 is FYNNEI. CDR3 length: 16 amino acids. The covered CDR3 bases are TGTGCCAGCACCTCTAGCGGGGGGGTTATACAAGAGACC. It is translated as CASTSSGGVIQET. The full CDR3 protein is CASTSSGGVIQETQYF.

Turning to this clone: The CDR3 extends 3 residues past the end of the read, so its final part is completed from the germline J gene. J is TRBJ1-1 and V is TRBV18; D ambiguous. This CDR3 region has 16 residues. Germline CDR1 KGHSH, CDR2 LQKENI. Partial CDR3 DNA: TGTGCCAGCTCACCAACACCCGCATCATTGGTTCAATCA. Its protein product is CASSPTPASLVQS. The CDR3 in its entirety is CASSPTPASLVQSAFF.

Of note for this clone: From the germline J gene comes the end of the CDR3, since the read stops 3 residues before it. V and J are TRBV18 and TRBJ2-2, with D unresolved. Looked up from germline, CDR1 is KGHSH and CDR2 is LQKENI. The CDR3 has 12 residues. CDR3 DNA (partial): TGTGCCAGCTCACCAAACGGTGAAAAG. This translates into CASSPNGEK. The complete CDR3 reads CASSPNGEKLFF.

In regard to this clone: The read finishes 3 residues shy of the CDR3 end, and the germline J gene is used to complete it. This chain uses TRBV27 with TRBJ2-1; D ambiguous. CDR3 length: 14 residues. The V end was cut by 3 bases, the J end by 7 bases, with 13 bases between. CDR1 is MNHEY, CDR2 SMNVEV, per germline (reference sequence). The sequenced CDR3 bases are TGTGCCAGCAGTTTGAAATTCGAAGGTAATGAG. Translated, it gives CASSLKFEGNE. The full CDR3 sequence reads CASSLKFEGNEQFF.

The CDR3 loop reads CASSYSRTKQETQYF. Incomplete CDR3 DNA: TGTGCCAGCAGCTACTCCCGGACTAAACAAGAGACG. The chain combines TRBV5-4 with TRBJ2-3, with D possibly TRBD2 on 6 matching bases. The read halts 3 residues ahead of the CDR3 end, with the missing end drawn from the germline J gene. The CDR3 contains 15 residues. Per germline, CDR1 SGHNT and CDR2 YYREEE (reference sequence).

In the case of this clone: The read ends 3 residues early relative to the CDR3; the germline J gene fills the gap. V is TRBV7-3 and J is TRBJ1-1; D is uncertain. Germline V gives CDR1 SGHTA, CDR2 FQGTGA. The CDR3 is made up of 15 amino acids. The V end was cut by 1 base, the J end by 1 base, with 10 bases between. The sequenced CDR3 bases are TGTGCCAGCAGCTTAAATGAACAGAAGAACACTGAA. Amino acids: CASSLNEQKNTE. The CDR3 in its entirety is CASSLNEQKNTEAFF.

Comment on this clone: The CDR3 end lies 3 residues beyond the end of the read and is filled in from the germline J gene. The genes are TRBV20-1 and TRBJ1-4; D unclear. Between the trimmed V and J ends, which lost 0 bases and 7 bases, there was a span of 15 bases. Germline CDR1 is DFQATT and CDR2 is SNEGSKA (reference sequence). The CDR3 runs to 15 residues. This chain's CDR3 is CSAREYAGAVEKLFF. The CDR3 bases that were read are TGCAGTGCTAGAGAATATGCAGGTGCTGTTGAAAAA.

Remarks on this clone: The missing CDR3 end, 3 residues past where the read stops, is filled in from the germline J gene. V gene TRBV11-2 combines with J gene TRBJ1-4, with D unresolved. Germline-derived CDR1 and CDR2 are SGHAT and FQNNGV. The V end was cut by 2 bases, the J end by 4 bases, with 11 bases between. CDR3 length equals 15 residues. CDR3 DNA (partial): TGTGCCAGCAGCTTAAGCGGCGGTGGTAATGAAAAA. Amino acids: CASSLSGGGNEK. The CDR3 as a whole reads CASSLSGGGNEKLFF.

As regards this clone: The DNA ends 3 residues before the CDR3 does, and the rest of the CDR3 is filled in from the germline J gene. The chain has TRBV10-2 and TRBJ1-2, with no clear D. The CDR3 sequence is 13 residues long. Per germline, CDR1 WSHSY and CDR2 SAAADI. CDR3 residues: CASSAGGSAGYTF. The sequenced CDR3 bases are TGCGCCAGCAGTGCCGGAGGGTCGGCGGGC.

As regards this clone: The sequence runs out 3 residues before the end of the CDR3; the remainder is reconstructed from the germline J gene. The chain recombines TRBV11-2 with TRBJ2-3; D call uncertain. The CDR3 covers 12 residues. The germline V gene has CDR1 SGHAT and CDR2 FQNNGV. The CDR3 DNA, read in part, is TGTGCCAGCAGCTTAGCACAAGAGACG. Its translation: CASSLAQET. The CDR3 in its entirety is CASSLAQETQYF.

In regard to this clone: The read finishes 3 residues shy of the CDR3 end, and the germline J gene is used to complete it. The J gene is TRBJ2-5, the V gene TRBV5-1; the D is unclear. V was shortened by 4 bases and J by 3 bases, with 16 bases between the two germline ends. CDR1 and CDR2 from the germline V gene are SGHRS and YFSETQ. This CDR3 comprises 15 residues. CDR3 DNA, as far as it was read: TGCGCCAGCAGCCCTCAAATGGTTCGGGAAGAGACC. The encoded protein is CASSPQMVREET. The entire CDR3 is CASSPQMVREETQYF.

As regards this clone: The sequenced fragment ends 3 residues before the CDR3 boundary, so the rest is inferred from the germline J gene. V and J are TRBV5-3 and TRBJ2-4; D gene unclear. TRBV5-3 is flagged as an ORF with uncertain function. This CDR3 contains 17 residues. Trimming removed 0 bases at V and 0 bases at J, with 13 bases between. CDR3 amino acids: CARSLGTRQLAKNIQYF. Incomplete CDR3 DNA: TGTGCCAGAAGCTTGGGTACGAGACAACTAGCCAAAAACATT.

For this clone: The sequenced fragment ends 3 residues before the CDR3 boundary, so the rest is inferred from the germline J gene. The chain has TRBV19 and TRBJ2-1; D not certain. This CDR3 region has 17 residues. V dropped 8 bases and J dropped 0 bases, with 20 bases sitting between them. Germline CDR1 is LNHDA and CDR2 is SQIVND (reference sequence). The CDR3 DNA, read in part, is TGTGCCAGTCCCTGGGCTACCGATCGGAGCTCCTACAATGAG. It is translated as CASPWATDRSSYNE. The complete CDR3 reads CASPWATDRSSYNEQFF.

Of note for this clone: The read terminates 3 residues ahead of where the CDR3 ends, so the germline J gene completes it. V gene TRBV10-2 combines with J gene TRBJ1-1; maybe TRBD1 (5 bases). Germline V gives CDR1 WSHSY, CDR2 SAAADI. V was pared by 3 bases and J by 6 bases, with 5 bases between. The CDR3 consists of 11 residues. The CDR3 sequence: CASSDRAEAFF. Partial CDR3 DNA: TGCGCCAGCAGTGACAGGGCTGAA.

On this clone itself: The read ends 3 residues before the CDR3 terminus; that terminus is restored from the germline J gene. The chain uses TRBV12-3 or TRBV12-4 and TRBJ2-3, with D perhaps matching TRBD2 (7 bases). V dropped 3 bases and J dropped 2 bases, with 12 bases sitting between them. The CDR3 consists of 15 residues. The CDR3 reads CASSLAGANTDTQYF. The CDR3 DNA, read in part, is TGTGCCAGCAGTTTGGCGGGGGCCAACACAGATACG.

As concerns this clone: The read is 3 residues too short to cover the CDR3 end, so that end is filled in from the germline J gene. This chain connects TRBV19 to TRBJ2-2; TRBD1 aligns across 10 bases. CDR3 length: 16 residues. CDR1 LNHDA and CDR2 SQIVND come from the germline V gene (reference sequence). The CDR3 reads CASSISSGTGEQSLFF. CDR3 DNA, as far as it was read: TGTGCCAGTAGTATCTCATCCGGGACAGGGGAGCAATCG.

About this clone: With the read ending 3 residues before the CDR3 end, the germline J gene is used to fill in that end. The chain carries TRBV5-1 and TRBJ2-3; no firm D call. Germline-derived CDR1 and CDR2 are SGHRS and YFSETQ. V lost 5 bases, J lost 3 bases, and 13 bases lay in between. The CDR3 sequence is 14 residues long. CDR3 DNA (partial): TGCGCCAGCAGTCCAGATCCCGGGACAGATACG. Residues: CASSPDPGTDT. The whole CDR3 protein reads CASSPDPGTDTQYF.

A remark on this clone: From the germline J gene comes the end of the CDR3, since the read stops 3 residues before it. Different DNA sequences within this sample yield the same CDR3. The chain has TRBV5-1 and TRBJ1-3; a possible D gene is TRBD1 (6 bases). CDR3 size: 16 residues. V dropped 2 bases and J dropped 0 bases, with 12 bases sitting between them. CDR1 is SGHRS and CDR2 is YFSETQ in the germline V gene. The CDR3 spells CASSLIGQYSGNTIYF. CDR3 DNA, as far as it was read: TGCGCCAGCAGCTTAATTGGACAGTACTCTGGAAACACC.

About this clone itself: The missing CDR3 end, 3 residues past where the read stops, is filled in from the germline J gene. The chain has TRBV18 and TRBJ1-1; D possibly corresponds to TRBD1 (6 bases). Trimming took 4 bases from V and 5 from J, leaving 14 bases between them. There are 14 residues in the CDR3. Germline-derived CDR1 and CDR2 are KGHSH and LQKENI. Partial CDR3 DNA: TGTGCCAGCTCACAGGCGGGGGCTAGGACTGAA. Protein product: CASSQAGARTE. The complete CDR3 protein is CASSQAGARTEAFF. The full variable domain, its missing parts supplied by reference TRBV18 and TRBJ1-1, is NAGVMQNPRHLVRRRGQEARLRCSPMKGHSHVYWYRQLPEEGLKFMVYLQKENIIDESGMPKERFSAEFPKEGPSILRIQQVVRGDSAAYFCASSQAGARTEAFFGQGTRLTVV.

On this clone: The sequenced fragment ends 3 residues before the CDR3 boundary, so the rest is inferred from the germline J gene. The genes are TRBV20-1 and TRBJ2-7, with TRBD2 matching 7 bases. Per germline, CDR1 DFQATT and CDR2 SNEGSKA (reference sequence). The CDR3 totals 14 residues. With V trimmed by 1 base and J by 5 bases, 8 bases remained unmatched. CDR3 region: CSARGGEGTNEQYF. The CDR3 bases that were read are TGCAGTGCTAGAGGCGGGGAGGGGACCAACGAG.

On this clone: The read ends 3 residues before the CDR3 terminus; that terminus is restored from the germline J gene. The J gene is TRBJ2-1, the V gene TRBV5-1, with 7 bases identical to TRBD1. CDR3 length: 14 amino acids. Looked up from germline, CDR1 is SGHRS and CDR2 is YFSETQ. V shed 4 bases and J 8 bases; nucleotides not matched to a gene: 9. CDR3 DNA (partial): TGCGCCAGCAGCGTCCAGGGGGTTCGCGATGAG. Amino acids: CASSVQGVRDE. The whole CDR3 region reads CASSVQGVRDEQFF. Drawing the rest from reference TRBV5-1 and TRBJ2-1, the complete variable domain is KAGVTQTPRYLIKTRGQQVTLSCSPISGHRSVSWYQQTPGQGLQFLFEYFSETQRNKGNFPGRFSGRQFSNSRSEMNVSTLELGDSALYLCASSVQGVRDEQFFGPGTRLTVL.

In the case of this clone: The read ends 3 residues early relative to the CDR3; the germline J gene fills the gap. This chain connects TRBV20-1 to TRBJ1-2, with D possibly TRBD1 on 6 matching bases. The germline V gene has CDR1 DFQATT and CDR2 SNEGSKA (reference sequence). The CDR3 contains 16 residues. The germline V and J ends were trimmed by 0 bases and 5 bases, with 19 bases remaining between them. CDR3 sequence reads: CSARDLTGSNAYGYTF. The sequenced part of the CDR3 DNA is TGCAGTGCTAGAGATCTGACAGGCTCTAACGCGTATGGC.

As to this clone: The missing CDR3 end, 3 residues past where the read stops, is filled in from the germline J gene. The chain carries TRBV12-3 or TRBV12-4 and TRBJ1-6; 8 nucleotides agree with TRBD1. This CDR3 has 15 residues. The J segment lost 7 bases and the V segment lost 3 bases, leaving 5 bases of the junction unmatched. CDR3 in amino acids: CASSFWQGANSPLHF. CDR3 DNA (partial): TGTGCCAGCAGTTTCTGGCAGGGGGCGAATTCACCC.